The 30 T cell receptor beta chains below come from one sample, sequenced in a study of T cell changes during pregnancy in multiple sclerosis. Sequencing was performed with immunoSEQ multiplex PCR; in TCRdb, only in-frame clones are kept and a portion is missing. The profile shows approximately 60,000 clones, roughly 91% of them singletons. The sequencing here drew on peripheral blood, taken before pregnancy. These receptors came from a female donor with multiple sclerosis, enrolled in a pregnancy study.

The V and J genes are TRBV6-5 and TRBJ1-2; D is possibly TRBD1 (6 bases). Germline-derived CDR1 and CDR2 are MNHEY and SVGAGI. Trimming removed 3 bases at V and 0 bases at J, with 14 bases between. This CDR3 is built from 16 residues. The CDR3 sequence: CASSYVPGATNYGYTF. CDR3 coding DNA: TGTGCCAGCAGTTATGTCCCAGGGGCGACTAACTATGGCTACACCTTC.

This chain uses TRBV19 with TRBJ1-5, with a tentative D call TRBD1 (5 bases). Germline values: CDR1 LNHDA, CDR2 SQIVND (reference sequence). The germline V and J ends were trimmed by 1 base and 3 bases, with 19 bases remaining between them. The CDR3 length is 18 residues. The CDR3 sequence is CASSIGPNRRGINQPQHF. In DNA, the CDR3 is TGTGCCAGTAGTATAGGCCCCAACAGGAGAGGCATCAATCAGCCCCAGCATTTT.

This clone occurred once. The chain employs TRBV5-5 and TRBJ1-4; a weak D match, TRBD1 (6 bases). The CDR3 runs to 14 residues. Per germline, CDR1 SGHKS and CDR2 YYEKEE (reference sequence). V was pared by 3 bases and J by 5 bases, with 11 bases between. CDR3 protein: CASSSGGPNEKLFF. The CDR3 nucleotides read TGTGCCAGCAGCTCCGGGGGGCCAAATGAAAAACTGTTTTTT.

This clone was seen once. This rearrangement joins TRBV30 to TRBJ1-5; D is perhaps TRBD1 (5 bases). The CDR3 covers 13 residues. CDR1 is GTSNPN, CDR2 SVGIG, per germline (reference sequence). V lost 3 bases, J lost 0 bases, and 6 bases lay in between. The CDR3 DNA follows: TGTGCCTGGAGCGGGGGTAGCAATCAGCCCCAGCATTTT. Its translation is CAWSGGSNQPQHF.

This clone has more than one count but fewer than ten. The chain combines TRBV5-4 with TRBJ2-7, with D possibly matching TRBD2 (7 bases). Per germline, CDR1 SGHNT and CDR2 YYREEE (reference sequence). V lost 7 bases, J lost 2 bases, and 19 bases lay in between. The length of the CDR3 is 15 residues. This CDR3 reads CASGLRGGGTYEQYF. The DNA for the CDR3 is TGTGCCAGCGGACTTAGGGGGGGCGGCACCTACGAGCAGTACTTC.

The chain has TRBV5-8 and TRBJ2-7; 9 bases are a match to TRBD1. The germline CDR1 and CDR2 sequences are SGHTS and YDEGEE. This CDR3 has 15 residues. J gave up 2 bases and V 2 bases, and 5 bases lay outside the gene matches. The CDR3 sequence is CASSFEGQGTYEQYF. The CDR3 bases are TGTGCCAGCAGCTTCGAGGGACAGGGTACCTACGAGCAGTACTTC.

V is TRBV2 and J is TRBJ1-2; possibly TRBD1 for D (5 bases). Germline V gene sequence: CDR1 SNHLY, CDR2 FYNNEI. V was shortened by 10 bases and J by 5 bases, with 23 bases between the two germline ends. The CDR3 consists of 15 residues. This chain's CDR3 is CATRVEGGVGYGYTF. CDR3 sequence (DNA): TGTGCCACCAGGGTAGAGGGAGGGGTAGGATATGGCTACACCTTC.

The chain combines TRBV20-1 with TRBJ1-1; TRBD1 is a possible D gene (5 bases). Trimming took off 6 bases at V and 8 bases at J, with 10 bases between the two ends. The CDR3 length is 10 residues. Germline V gives CDR1 DFQATT, CDR2 SNEGSKA (reference sequence). CDR3 coding DNA: TGCAGTGCCTTACAGGAGGAAGCTTTCTTT. Its translation: CSALQEEAFF.

The J gene is TRBJ1-2, the V gene TRBV6-5; D unresolved. This CDR3 contains 15 residues. The germline V gene encodes CDR1 MNHEY and CDR2 SVGAGI. Trimming stripped 6 bases from V and 3 bases from J, with 17 bases between. This chain's CDR3 is CASRRGVVADYGYTF. In DNA form, the CDR3 reads TGTGCCAGCAGACGCGGGGTAGTGGCCGACTATGGCTACACCTTC.

This chain uses TRBV11-2 with TRBJ2-5; 9 bases line up with TRBD1. The V gene end was trimmed by 5 bases and the J gene end by 5 bases; junction bases not matched to a gene: 6. The CDR3 is 14 residues long. The germline CDR1 and CDR2 sequences are SGHAT and FQNNGV. The CDR3 coding sequence is TGTGCCAGCAGCCGACAGGGGGGACGGGAGACCCAGTACTTC. Residues: CASSRQGGRETQYF.

The chain uses TRBV5-4 and TRBJ2-7, with TRBD1 matching over 7 bases. The CDR3 is 14 amino acids. The V gene's germline CDR1 is SGHNT and CDR2 YYREEE (reference sequence). Trimming removed 4 bases from V and 7 bases from J; junction bases left unmatched: 11. The CDR3 sequence is CASSPRQGLREQYF. CDR3 bases: TGTGCCAGCAGCCCTAGACAGGGCCTGAGGGAGCAGTACTTC.

The chain uses TRBV5-1 and TRBJ1-6; 9 bases are shared with TRBD1. CDR3 length: 14 amino acids. The germline CDR1 and CDR2 sequences are SGHRS and YFSETQ. V shed 4 bases and J 7 bases; nucleotides not matched to a gene: 3. The CDR3 protein is CASSGTGQNSPLHF. CDR3 in DNA: TGCGCCAGCAGCGGGACAGGGCAAAATTCACCCCTCCACTTT. Full variable domain (rest looked up from reference TRBV5-1 and TRBJ1-6): KAGVTQTPRYLIKTRGQQVTLSCSPISGHRSVSWYQQTPGQGLQFLFEYFSETQRNKGNFPGRFSGRQFSNSRSEMNVSTLELGDSALYLCASSGTGQNSPLHFGNGTRLTVT.

The chain employs TRBV7-9 and TRBJ1-1, with 9 bases that match TRBD1. CDR3 length: 15 amino acids. Trimming took 5 bases from V and 3 from J; bases not matched to a gene: 7. CDR1 and CDR2 from the germline V gene are SEHNR and FQNEAQ (reference sequence). The DNA for the CDR3 is TGTGCCAGCAGCATACAGGACAGGGGAGACACTGAAGCTTTCTTT. Protein: CASSIQDRGDTEAFF.

This clone was seen a single time. The V and J genes are TRBV7-8 and TRBJ1-2; 7 bases are shared with TRBD1. In germline, CDR1 is SGHVS, CDR2 FQNEAQ. V dropped 2 bases and J dropped 3; count of bases not matched to a gene: 6. This CDR3 has 15 amino acids. CDR3 DNA sequence: TGTGCCAGCAGCTTAACAGGGGCAGGGGACTATGGCTACACCTTC. It encodes CASSLTGAGDYGYTF.

The chain has TRBV19 and TRBJ1-2; D unresolved. The CDR3 totals 13 residues. Trimming cost V 8 bases and J 3 bases, with 13 bases left between them. Germline V gives CDR1 LNHDA, CDR2 SQIVND (reference sequence). The CDR3 bases are TGTGCCAGTCGGGTAGGAAGCTACTATGGCTACACCTTC. This codes for CASRVGSYYGYTF.

This chain links TRBV18 with TRBJ2-1, with D possibly matching TRBD2 (6 bases). V gave up 6 bases and J gave up 0 bases, with 18 bases separating them. The CDR3 has 17 residues. The germline V gene encodes CDR1 KGHSH and CDR2 LQKENI. The chain's CDR3 is CASSLTPGGVSYNEQFF. The DNA of the CDR3 is TGTGCCAGCTCCCTAACCCCCGGGGGTGTCTCCTACAATGAGCAGTTCTTC.

The genes are TRBV19 and TRBJ1-1, with D possibly being TRBD1 (6 bases). The germline V and J ends were trimmed by 4 bases and 3 bases, with 18 bases remaining between them. Germline CDR1 reads LNHDA; CDR2 reads SQIVND (reference sequence). This CDR3 comprises 16 residues. The CDR3 region is CASSSASQGSDTEAFF. CDR3 sequence (DNA): TGTGCCAGTAGTAGTGCCAGCCAGGGGTCGGACACTGAAGCTTTCTTT. Supplemented by reference TRBV19 and TRBJ1-1, the full variable domain reads DGGITQSPKYLFRKEGQNVTLSCEQNLNHDAMYWYRQDPGQGLRLIYYSQIVNDFQKGDIAEGYSVSREKKESFPLTVTSAQKNPTAFYLCASSSASQGSDTEAFFGQGTRLTVV.

The CDR3 reads CASSFPLPAYEQYF. The CDR3 DNA is TGTGCCAGCAGCTTTCCACTACCTGCCTACGAGCAGTACTTC. The chain combines TRBV7-2 with TRBJ2-7; D gene uncertain. This CDR3 comprises 14 residues. Germline CDR1 reads SGHTA; CDR2 reads FQGNSA. Trimming pared 3 bases from V and 2 bases from J, leaving 11 bases between.

The chain recombines TRBV6-5 with TRBJ2-5, with D unclear. The DNA matches TRBJ2-7 better at its end, which makes the J call doubtful. This CDR3 has 11 amino acids. Per germline, CDR1 MNHEY and CDR2 SVGAGI. The CDR3 loop reads CASSYLYEQYF. The CDR3 coding sequence is TGTGCCAGCAGTTATCTCTACGAGCAGTACTTC.

The gene calls are TRBV6-4 and TRBJ2-1, with TRBD2 matching 8 bases. The V gene's germline CDR1 is MRHNA and CDR2 SNTAGT. CDR3 size: 18 residues. J was trimmed by 2 bases and V by 3 bases; bases with no gene match: 12. CDR3 in amino acids: CASSESSGGYEAYNEQFF. The CDR3 DNA reads as TGTGCCAGCAGTGAATCAAGCGGGGGATACGAAGCCTACAATGAGCAGTTCTTC.

This chain uses TRBV7-9 with TRBJ2-2; 7 positions match TRBD1. Trimming took 5 bases from V and 3 from J; bases not matched to a gene: 6. The CDR3 totals 15 residues. CDR1 is SEHNR, CDR2 FQNEAQ, per germline (reference sequence). The CDR3 nucleotides are TGTGCCAGCAGCCCGAAGACAGGGTACACCGGGGAGCTGTTTTTT. Amino acids: CASSPKTGYTGELFF.

This clone was seen once. The chain has TRBV4-3 and TRBJ2-7; TRBD1 is a possible D gene (6 bases). The CDR3 runs to 15 residues. V was cut by 1 base and J by 0 bases, with 10 bases left in between. Germline CDR1 reads LGHNA; CDR2 reads YSLEER. CDR3 in amino acids: CASSQGRGYSYEQYF. CDR3 nucleotide sequence: TGCGCCAGCAGCCAAGGCAGGGGTTACTCCTACGAGCAGTACTTC.

The CDR3 coding sequence is TGCGCCAGCAGCCAAGATGAAGGGACAGGGTTTGGCGAGCAGTACTTC. Translation gives CASSQDEGTGFGEQYF. This chain joins TRBV4-3 and TRBJ2-7, with 9 bases that match TRBD1. Trimming cost V 0 bases and J 6 bases; bases outside gene matches: 9. The CDR3 has 16 residues. Germline V lookup: CDR1 LGHNA, CDR2 YSLEER.

The chain combines TRBV4-3 with TRBJ2-4; D might be TRBD2 (5 bases). The germline CDR1 and CDR2 sequences are LGHNA and YSLEER. V gave up 1 base and J gave up 13 bases, with 14 bases separating them. This CDR3 region has 13 residues. The CDR3: CASSQATEGLQYF. The CDR3 DNA is TGCGCCAGCAGCCAAGCAACTGAGGGATTACAGTACTTC.

The V and J genes are TRBV6-4 and TRBJ2-3; possible D gene TRBD2, 6 bases. Trimming pared 2 bases from V and 2 bases from J, leaving 11 bases between. This CDR3 region has 15 residues. Germline V gene data show CDR1 as MRHNA and CDR2 as SNTAGT. The CDR3 DNA sequence: TGTGCCAGCAGTGACGGGGGGAGGCACACAGATACGCAGTATTTT. Translation gives CASSDGGRHTDTQYF.

The chain recombines TRBV20-1 with TRBJ1-1; D uncertain. The CDR3 spans 10 residues. Trimming cost V 5 bases and J 3 bases, with 4 bases left between them. The V gene's germline CDR1 is DFQATT and CDR2 SNEGSKA (reference sequence). The CDR3 DNA follows: TGCAGTGCTTATTACACTGAAGCTTTCTTT. Translation gives CSAYYTEAFF.

The chain recombines TRBV19 with TRBJ1-1; tentatively, D is TRBD1 (5 bases). The CDR3 has 14 residues. V shed 5 bases and J shed 0 bases, with 10 bases lying between them. In germline, CDR1 is LNHDA, CDR2 SQIVND (reference sequence). The CDR3 reads CASSGRQMNTEAFF. The CDR3 nucleotides read TGTGCCAGTAGTGGCCGACAGATGAACACTGAAGCTTTCTTT. Using reference TRBV19 and TRBJ1-1 for the parts outside the CDR3, the full variable domain is DGGITQSPKYLFRKEGQNVTLSCEQNLNHDAMYWYRQDPGQGLRLIYYSQIVNDFQKGDIAEGYSVSREKKESFPLTVTSAQKNPTAFYLCASSGRQMNTEAFFGQGTRLTVV.

The chain uses TRBV15 and TRBJ2-7; 8 nucleotides line up with TRBD2. Germline V gene data show CDR1 as LNHNV and CDR2 as YYDKDF (reference sequence). With V trimmed by 5 bases and J by 0 bases, 9 bases remained unmatched. CDR3 size: 16 residues. The CDR3 DNA sequence: TGTGCCACCAGCTGGGGACTAGAAAGGAGCTCCTACGAGCAGTACTTC. Its translation: CATSWGLERSSYEQYF.

This clone was found once. This rearrangement joins TRBV2 to TRBJ1-1; D may be TRBD1 (6 bases). Trimming took 9 bases from V and 1 from J, leaving 15 bases between them. The CDR3 sequence is 14 residues long. Germline values: CDR1 SNHLY, CDR2 FYNNEI. CDR3 in DNA: TGTGCCAGTAAGTTGGACAGAGCGAACACTGAAGCTTTCTTT. As protein: CASKLDRANTEAFF.

The chain employs TRBV9 and TRBJ1-1; 8 positions agree with TRBD1. The CDR3 is made up of 15 amino acids. Germline loops: CDR1 SGDLS, CDR2 YYNGEE. V shed 3 bases, J shed 7 bases, and the junction held 11 bases outside the gene matches. As DNA, the CDR3 is TGTGCCAGCAGCGCACAGGGGGGCTGGCCAGGTGAAGCTTTCTTT. Translation gives CASSAQGGWPGEAFF.